This TCR beta chain derives from a study of tumor-infiltrating lymphocytes in primary liver carcinoma (dated by TCRdb to 2017 to 2019). For context, the study as a whole: Surgical resection was performed in China between late 2015 and 2016 on five or six patients with histopathologically diagnosed primary liver carcinoma. The five patients had tumors staged T1-T3 N0M0, with maximum diameters ranging from about 4 to 11 cm. Technical replicate repertoires showed high reproducibility, with mean shared-clone rates roughly 0.87 and correlation coefficients above 0.98. Roughly 3.5 to 8 million productive TCRbeta reads were obtained per sample, and no significant difference in read depth was found between tissue types. Of the five patients, three men and two women aged 30 to 69 years, four had hepatocellular carcinoma and one had combined HCC and intrahepatic cholangiocarcinoma. A total of approximately 35 specimens from 5 patients underwent TCRbeta repertoire sequencing, comprising around 25 tumor regions, 5 adjacent noncancerous liver tissues and 5 peripheral blood samples. TCRbeta repertoire sequencing, expression microarrays and whole-exome sequencing were combined in the study across five regions of each liver tumor, with adjacent normal tissue and blood also included. Summary of the overall study and its limitations: With just 4 to 6 patients in the study, the authors point out that the findings should be validated in a larger study. Pairs of tumor regions showed greater repertoire overlap (mean roughly 35%) than tumor-adjacent pairs (roughly 17%) or tumor-blood pairs (roughly 15%), which is consistent with antigen-driven expansion. Because sequencing covered only the TCR beta chain and unpaired alpha chains were not captured, true repertoire diversity is likely underestimated. Bulk unsorted samples precluded comparing CD4+ and CD8+ T cell repertoires. A significantly larger repertoire fraction was made up by the top 250 clones in tumors than in blood (p = 0.039).

Starting from about 500 ng total RNA, TCRbeta-specific cDNA was produced by reverse transcription with a constant-region primer and ProtoScript II reverse transcriptase. Three nested multiplex PCR rounds, following a slightly modified ARM-PCR procedure, were used to build the TCRbeta libraries. Multiplex TRBV1-TRBV30 forward primers and a Cbeta reverse primer were used in the first two PCR rounds, each of which was run for 10 cycles. Sample barcodes and Illumina adapters were added in a final 25-cycle PCR using Deep VentR polymerase. Amplicons of 200-500 bp were gel-purified with a QIAquick gel extraction kit before sequencing. The TCRbeta amplicons were sequenced with 250-bp paired-end reads on an Illumina HiSeq 2500. In the authors' own workflow: Quality trimming of reads was performed with Trimmomatic v0.33, and paired reads were merged with FLASH v1.2.11 so that full CDR3 sequences could be recovered. MiGEC v1.2.1b assigned V, D and J germline segments to the rearranged TCRbeta sequences. Clonotype statistics and Shannon-Wiener diversity indices were computed with VDJtools v1.0.0. Except for diversity analysis, only each sample's 250 most abundant clonotypes were used in subsequent analyses to reduce sampling bias. The public reads were quality trimmed at Q25 with fastp and then assembled into clones with MiXCR by TCRdb, keeping productive beta chains. Rows are unified per CDR3 protein, each entry keeping the most common DNA and genes. These V and J calls derive from TCRdb rather than the authors' analysis. The table for this sample lists 150,000 to 200,000 distinct CDR3 sequences; roughly three fifths of them were counted only once. The ten largest clones add up to around three quarters of the sample.

The CDR3 sequence holds 13 residues, the cysteine and phenylalanine included. The entry retains the CDR3 DNA only, 39 bases that are in frame from base 1. In the germline V gene, CDR1 corresponds to SQVTM and CDR2 to ANQGSEA. RNA from unsorted whole blood was extracted with TRIzol reagent, and germline DNA was obtained with the DNeasy Blood & Tissue kit. Patients had chronic HBV infection and were treatment-naive at sampling. Before surgery, about 4 milliliters of peripheral blood were collected into K2EDTA tubes. With regard to this clonotype: This receptor's antigen is unknown. At one of its ends the junction is not consistent with the germline gene, which may arise from a read error.

The TCR sequence derives from a man in his forties with primary liver carcinoma and hepatitis B virus infection. The V and J segments used are TRBV29-1 and TRBJ2-5; a tentative D match to TRBD2 spans 6 bases. Sequencing used peripheral blood. Read as DNA, the sequence is TGCGGCGTCGAGGGACTTAACGAAGAGACCCAGTACTTC. The encoded protein is CGVEGLNEETQYF.